Shown below are 9 T cell receptor beta chains from a single sample sequenced in a study of T-cell reconstitution after alpha-beta-depleted transplantation in children. TCRbeta library preparation incorporated unique molecular identifiers. TCRdb reanalysed the PCR reads using MiXCR and keeps one entry per CDR3 protein. This sample has approximately 500,000 distinct CDR3 sequences; 25% to 30% occur once, and the top ten carry approximately 33%. The specimen was PBMCs, collected before TCRalphabeta/CD19-depleted stem cell transplant. The origin of the receptors is a boy less than two years old with Wiskott-Aldrich syndrome, due to receive a stem cell transplant.

This clonotype was seen a handful of times. V usage is TRBV12-3 or TRBV12-4 and J usage is TRBJ2-1, with D maybe TRBD2 (6 bases). V dropped 6 bases and J dropped 4 bases, with 16 bases sitting between them. The CDR3 is made up of 15 amino acids. The CDR3 DNA is TGTGCCAGCAGACTACGGGAGAGCATGTACAATGAGCAGTTCTTC. Translation: CASRLRESMYNEQFF.

The chain is built from TRBV18 and TRBJ2-5, with a tentative D call TRBD2 (5 bases). The ends were cut back, 0 bases at V and 2 bases at J, with 7 bases in the middle. CDR3 size: 14 residues. The germline V gene has CDR1 KGHSH and CDR2 LQKENI. The CDR3, as DNA: TGTGCCAGCTCACCACCGCTAGCTCAAGAGACCCAGTACTTC. It codes for CASSPPLAQETQYF.

J is TRBJ2-1 and V is TRBV20-1, with D tentatively TRBD2 (5 bases). Looked up from germline, CDR1 is DFQATT and CDR2 is SNEGSKA (reference sequence). The CDR3 has 14 residues. The V end was cut by 1 base, the J end by 9 bases, with 16 bases between. The CDR3 loop reads CSARGPSGLGEQFF. The DNA of the CDR3 is TGCAGTGCTAGAGGTCCAAGCGGCCTTGGTGAGCAGTTCTTC.

This clonotype was found a few times. The chain recombines TRBV12-3 or TRBV12-4 with TRBJ1-5; 9 bases align to TRBD1. V gave up 2 bases and J gave up 6 bases; unmatched junction bases: 5. The CDR3 covers 15 residues. The CDR3 reads CASSLRDRELQPQHF. CDR3 DNA sequence: TGTGCCAGCAGTTTAAGGGACAGGGAACTTCAGCCCCAGCATTTT.

The rearrangement uses TRBV7-3 and TRBJ2-2; 9 bases are a match to TRBD2. CDR1 is SGHTA and CDR2 is FQGTGA in the germline V gene. J gave up 8 bases and V 3 bases, and 7 bases lay outside the gene matches. The CDR3 is made up of 15 amino acids. The CDR3 nucleotides are TGTGCCAGCAGCTTGGCTAGCGGGATGTCAGGGGAGCTGTTTTTT. Protein: CASSLASGMSGELFF. Variable domain in full (rest from reference TRBV7-3 and TRBJ2-2): GAGVSQTPSNKVTEKGKYVELRCDPISGHTALYWYRQSLGQGPEFLIYFQGTGAADDSGLPNDRFFAVRPEGSVSTLKIQRTERGDSAVYLCASSLASGMSGELFFGEGSRLTVL.

The chain employs TRBV11-2 and TRBJ2-1; 13 positions agree with TRBD2. CDR3 length equals 19 residues. V lost 5 bases to trimming and J lost 0 bases; unmatched junction nucleotides: 10. Germline CDR1 and CDR2: SGHAT and FQNNGV. The DNA of the CDR3 is TGTGCCAGCAGCCATGACGGGACTAGCGGGATCAGCTCCTACAATGAGCAGTTCTTC. It is translated as CASSHDGTSGISSYNEQFF.

This clonotype turned up a few times. V usage is TRBV10-2 and J usage is TRBJ2-1, with D possibly being TRBD1 (6 bases). The CDR3 covers 13 residues. The V and J ends lost 9 bases and 0 bases respectively, with 9 bases between them. Germline V gene data show CDR1 as WSHSY and CDR2 as SAAADI. The CDR3 region has the DNA TGCGCCAGTGGACAGTCCTCCTACAATGAGCAGTTCTTC. Encoded protein: CASGQSSYNEQFF.

This clonotype was counted only a few times. V and J are TRBV11-2 and TRBJ2-7; D might be TRBD1 (5 bases). The length of the CDR3 is 13 residues. The V end was cut by 1 base, the J end by 6 bases, with 10 bases between. Germline CDR1 reads SGHAT; CDR2 reads FQNNGV. The CDR3 nucleotides are TGTGCCAGCAGCTTAGGCCAGGGCTCCGAGCAGTACTTC. Translation gives CASSLGQGSEQYF.

This chain links TRBV6-5 with TRBJ2-3; possibly TRBD2 for D (5 bases). Between the trimmed V and J ends, which lost 1 base and 2 bases, there was a span of 13 bases. This CDR3 has 16 amino acids. Germline CDR1 is MNHEY and CDR2 is SVGAGI. CDR3 nucleotides: TGTGCCAGCAGTTACTTAGCGACCCTTCACACAGATACGCAGTATTTT. Protein sequence: CASSYLATLHTDTQYF.